This TCR beta chain originates from a study of blood T cell repertoires in COVID-19. Study-level background: Acute and convalescent COVID-19 samples came from the United States, Italy and Spain. From T cells, B-cell-depleted T cells, or PBMCs came the material, which was cDNA or gDNA.

Authors' methods: Amplified reference gene primers provided the basis for estimating nucleated cell counts. Clones were sequenced by immunoSEQ multiplex PCR, and TCRdb holds only the in-frame ones, with some missing. For V, J and clone size, that table is used; D and trimming come from the DNA. Among fewer than 350,000 clones listed, approximately 89% were seen once. This CDR3 has 16 residues. Germline CDR1 is SGHNT and CDR2 is YYREEE (reference sequence). With V trimmed by 3 bases and J by 2 bases, 5 bases remained unmatched. Sequencing was done on a sample of peripheral blood. The TCR originated in a woman in her forties or fifties who had recovered from COVID-19. The chain has TRBV5-4 and TRBJ2-3; 11 positions match TRBD2. The CDR3: CASSSPGLAATDTQYF. DNA of the CDR3: TGTGCCAGCAGCTCTCCGGGACTAGCGGCCACAGATACGCAGTATTTT.